This T cell receptor beta chain appears in the sequencing data of a study of human T cells and chemical hapten exposure. Turning to the study itself: Epicutaneous patch tests delivered 0.01% DPC to the upper back, with evaluation at 6 days.

From germline, CDR1 is MNHNY and CDR2 SVGAGI (reference sequence). Between the trimmed V and J ends, which lost 6 bases and 2 bases, there was a span of 15 bases. The CDR3 contains 15 residues. This clonotype was counted at least ten times. Unique molecular identifiers were attached to individual cDNA molecules within the library. TCRdb used MiXCR to reprocess the RACE reads, holding one entry per CDR3 protein. The table records tens of thousands of distinct CDR3 sequences, around 9.5% of them present only once. The time point here: patch test 1, 2 weeks after DPC sensitization. Specified treatment: therapeutic diphenylcyclopropenone sensitization with weekly scalp DPC.

V gene TRBV6-6 combines with J gene TRBJ2-3; tentative D call: TRBD1 (5 bases). The TCR originated in a woman in her forties with alopecia areata. Some clones in this sample may be carry-over from other donors' samples. The starting material was whole blood, obtained in connection with sensitization to the hapten diphenylcyclopropenone (DPC). CDR3 sequence (DNA): TGTGCCAGCAGGGACACAGGACGCTACACAGATACGCAGTATTTT. Protein: CASRDTGRYTDTQYF.